This record covers a single T cell receptor beta chain. What it recognizes is unknown. The data belong to a study of cytomegalovirus exposure and HLA in healthy donors. Findings and caveats of the study: Association of a missense DCLRE1C variant with TCR beta V- and J-gene trimming was reported in a later analysis. HLA allele associations emerged for around 15,000 TCR beta sequences in a later analysis, at 0.05 false discovery rate. The authors listed around 150 TCR beta chains as cytomegalovirus-associated.

Per the germline V gene, CDR1 is SGHNT and CDR2 is YYREEE (reference sequence). There are 15 residues in the CDR3. The V and J ends lost 0 bases and 5 bases respectively, with 14 bases between them. Use of 60 Vbeta and 13 Jbeta primers characterized the PCR. Repertoires were generated with immunoSEQ multiplex PCR, while TCRdb's copy carries only in-frame clones and drops some. There are roughly 34,000 clones in the sample, with approximately 5% held by the top ten. The sequenced material came from PBMCs. V and J are TRBV5-4 and TRBJ2-5; D is possibly TRBD2 (6 bases). This clonotype was obtained from a woman aged 40 to 50 in good health and CMV-seropositive. Written as DNA, the CDR3 is TGTGCCAGCAGCTTGGGATCGGGAGTGGAGGAGACCCAGTACTTC. Encoded protein: CASSLGSGVEETQYF.